A selection of T cell receptor beta chains follows, all from one sample in a study of blood T cell repertoires in COVID-19. TCRdb keeps only in-frame clones here, not all; method: immunoSEQ multiplex PCR. The sample contains 250,000 to 400,000 clones, around 87% of which appear only once. The source material was PBMCs or T cells enriched from blood (not recorded which). The source is a woman aged 25 to 39 who had recovered from COVID-19. Each CDR3 is given with its conserved first and last residue. The order of the fields is CDR3 DNA, CDR3 protein, D gene, V gene, clone size, J gene. D genes are given only for firm matches. Part of the rows lack a size; the others show once, few, many or a class for expanded clones.

TGTGCCAGCAGCTTGATTGGGACTAGCGGGGCAGATACGCAGTATTTT CASSLIGTSGADTQYF TRBD2 TRBV5-4 - TRBJ2-3
TGTGCCAGCAGCCAACGTTTGGGACTAGGGGACACTGAAGCTTTCTTT CASSQRLGLGDTEAFF - TRBV14 - TRBJ1-1
TGTGCCAGCAGTTTTCTGGGGGCGAGCTCTGGAAACACCATATATTTT CASSFLGASSGNTIYF - TRBV28 few TRBJ1-3
TGTGCCAGTAGTTATAGCGGGGGCGCGACAGATACGCAGTATTTT CASSYSGGATDTQYF TRBD2 TRBV19 - TRBJ2-3
TGTGCCAGCAGTCCCCGGGACAGGGGTTCGATTGAGCAGTTCTTC CASSPRDRGSIEQFF TRBD1 TRBV6-5 once TRBJ2-1
TGTGCCAGTAGTTGGGACAGGGGTGGTGAAGCTTTCTTT CASSWDRGGEAFF TRBD1 TRBV19 - TRBJ1-1
TGTGCCAGCAGTTACTCGGGACTAGCGAAGGGCGAGCAGTACTTC CASSYSGLAKGEQYF TRBD2 TRBV6-6 - TRBJ2-7
TGTGCCAGCAGTTACCAACATCCGGGACTAGTCGACGAGCAGTACTTC CASSYQHPGLVDEQYF TRBD2 TRBV6-6 - TRBJ2-7
TGTGCCAGCAGCTCAGGACAGTTCTTAAGCTCCTACGAGCAGTACTTC CASSSGQFLSSYEQYF - TRBV5-4 - TRBJ2-7
TGTGCCAGCAGCTTTCGAGGTTATGAGCAGTTCTTC CASSFRGYEQFF - TRBV9 few TRBJ2-1
TGTGCCAGCAGCCAGGATGGTGCCTCCTACAATGAGCAGTTCTTC CASSQDGASYNEQFF - TRBV7-6 once TRBJ2-1
TGTGCCAGCAGCGCGGTTTTAGGACAGAATGAAAAACTGTTTTTT CASSAVLGQNEKLFF - TRBV7-9 - TRBJ1-4
TGTGCCATCAGTGAGTCAGGAGGGATCGGAAACACCATATATTTT CAISESGGIGNTIYF - TRBV10-3 - TRBJ1-3
TGTGCCAGCTCACCGGACCCTAGACTAGCGGGGGGGCCTGATGAGCAGTTCTTC CASSPDPRLAGGPDEQFF TRBD2 TRBV18 once TRBJ2-1
TGTGCCAGCAGCTTAGAAGGGGGGGGACCCACAGATACGCAGTATTTT CASSLEGGGPTDTQYF - TRBV7-8 - TRBJ2-3
TGTGCCAGCAGCCCTCCGTTGCGGGGGGCGCCGGGCATCTGTGGCTACACCTTC CASSPPLRGAPGICGYTF - TRBV14 - TRBJ1-2
TGCGCCAGCAGCCAAGATAACAGGGGGCGCGGGGGCTACACCTTC CASSQDNRGRGGYTF TRBD1 TRBV4-1 - TRBJ1-2